The rows below give T cell receptor beta chains drawn from one sample of a study of metastatic and nonmetastatic thyroid tumors. TCRdb re-called the PCR reads with MiXCR. The data contain around 5,000 clones, around 28% of them singletons. Sequencing was carried out using adjacent normal tissue. The source of these receptors is a female donor with papillary thyroid cancer or a benign thyroid nodule (not recorded which). Some clones in this sample may be carry-over from other donors' samples. Each CDR3 is given with its conserved first and last residue. D genes are given only for firm matches. A row's size may be missing; if present it is once, few, many or a size class.

CDR3aa,CDR3nt,d_gene,j_gene,v_gene,abundance
CASSQDRDRVEKLFF,TGTGCCAGCAGCCAAGACCGGGACAGAGTTGAAAAACTGTTTTTT,TRBD1,TRBJ1-4,TRBV4-2,medium-sized
CASSPGLGFANEQFF,TGTGCCAGCAGTCCGGGACTAGGGTTCGCCAATGAGCAGTTCTTC,TRBD2,TRBJ2-1,TRBV6-2/TRBV6-3,medium-sized
CASSSTSGRLGTGELFF,TGTGCCAGCAGTTCGACTAGCGGGAGGTTGGGCACCGGGGAGCTGTTTTTT,TRBD2,TRBJ2-2,TRBV28,-
CASSETGTEGIQYF,TGCGCCAGCAGTGAAACAGGGACCGAGGGCATTCAGTACTTC,-,TRBJ2-4,TRBV10-2,medium-sized
CASSRVPGDTDTQYF,TGTGCCAGCAGCCGAGTGCCGGGAGACACAGATACGCAGTATTTT,-,TRBJ2-3,TRBV7-9,medium-sized
CSAQDRAIGIETQYF,TGCAGTGCTCAGGACAGGGCGATTGGTATTGAGACCCAGTACTTC,TRBD1,TRBJ2-5,TRBV20-1,many
CASSASIDREQFF,TGTGCCAGCAGTGCGTCAATCGACCGTGAGCAGTTCTTC,-,TRBJ2-1,TRBV6-1,few
CASSSSNMNTEAFF,TGTGCCAGCAGCTCGAGTAACATGAACACTGAAGCTTTCTTT,-,TRBJ1-1,TRBV11-3,medium-sized
CASSQDAGQGSSPLHF,TGCGCCAGCAGCCAAGATGCGGGTCAGGGGAGCTCACCCCTCCACTTT,-,TRBJ1-6,TRBV4-1,medium-sized
CASSKTATSTDTQYF,TGTGCCAGCAGCAAGACAGCTACTAGCACAGATACGCAGTATTTT,-,TRBJ2-3,TRBV6-4,few
CASSIIAGPYEQYF,TGTGCCAGCAGCATTATAGCGGGGCCCTACGAGCAGTACTTC,TRBD2,TRBJ2-7,TRBV27,few
CAWSLRDFSFTDTQYF,TGTGCCTGGTCCCTCCGGGACTTTTCTTTCACAGATACGCAGTATTTT,-,TRBJ2-3,TRBV30,medium-sized
CASSLSTRGRLAGGNEQFF,TGTGCCAGCAGCTTAAGTACCCGAGGCCGACTAGCGGGAGGCAATGAGCAGTTCTTC,TRBD2,TRBJ2-1,TRBV7-3,-
CASSESTTSGMLSYEQYF,TGTGCCAGCAGTGAATCCACGACTAGCGGGATGCTCTCCTACGAGCAGTACTTC,TRBD2,TRBJ2-7,TRBV6-1,-
CASSQESASGYNEQFF,TGCGCCAGCAGCCAAGAATCGGCTAGCGGATACAATGAGCAGTTCTTC,TRBD2,TRBJ2-1,TRBV4-1,medium-sized
CADEGARTGELFF,TGTGCCGATGAGGGGGCACGGACCGGGGAGCTGTTTTTT,TRBD1,TRBJ2-2,TRBV19,-
CATSIPGNQPQHF,TGTGCCACCAGCATCCCCGGGAATCAGCCCCAGCATTTT,-,TRBJ1-5,TRBV15,medium-sized
CATSTGPKGGSGANVLTF,TGTGCCACCAGCACAGGACCAAAGGGGGGCTCTGGGGCCAACGTCCTGACTTTC,-,TRBJ2-6,TRBV15,many
CASSLGTGAGAKVLSF,TGTGCCAGCAGCTTGGGGACAGGGGCTGGGGCCAAAGTCCTGAGTTTC,TRBD1,TRBJ2-6,TRBV5-4,-
CAISEASQLVYGYTF,TGTGCCATTAGTGAGGCCAGTCAGTTGGTCTATGGCTACACCTTC,-,TRBJ1-2,TRBV19,few
CASSLSGGAFF,TGTGCCAGCAGTTTATCAGGGGGAGCTTTCTTT,TRBD1,TRBJ1-1,TRBV12-3/TRBV12-4,-
CASSRDTNTEAFF,TGTGCCAGCAGCCGGGACACGAACACTGAAGCTTTCTTT,-,TRBJ1-1,TRBV7-3,medium-sized
CASSGYRAGSYNEQFF,TGTGCCAGCAGTGGTTACAGGGCGGGCTCCTACAATGAGCAGTTCTTC,-,TRBJ2-1,TRBV6-1,-
CASTPPAGGNTQYF,TGTGCCAGCACCCCCCCAGCGGGGGGGAATACGCAGTATTTT,TRBD2,TRBJ2-3,TRBV27,large
CASRPTGSVSYEQYF,TGTGCCAGCAGACCGACAGGGTCAGTGTCCTACGAGCAGTACTTC,TRBD1,TRBJ2-7,TRBV2,-
CASSAEGRPDCEQYF,TGTGCCAGCAGCGCGGAGGGGCGGCCTGACTGCGAGCAGTACTTC,-,TRBJ2-7,TRBV9,-
CASSGDSYYGYTF,TGTGCCAGCAGTGGAGACAGCTACTATGGCTACACCTTC,-,TRBJ1-2,TRBV7-6,-
CASRGGFNQPQHF,TGTGCCAGCAGGGGGGGGTTCAATCAGCCCCAGCATTTT,-,TRBJ1-5,TRBV28,medium-sized
CASSLSDTQYF,TGTGCCAGCAGCTTGTCGGATACGCAGTATTTT,-,TRBJ2-3,TRBV5-6,many